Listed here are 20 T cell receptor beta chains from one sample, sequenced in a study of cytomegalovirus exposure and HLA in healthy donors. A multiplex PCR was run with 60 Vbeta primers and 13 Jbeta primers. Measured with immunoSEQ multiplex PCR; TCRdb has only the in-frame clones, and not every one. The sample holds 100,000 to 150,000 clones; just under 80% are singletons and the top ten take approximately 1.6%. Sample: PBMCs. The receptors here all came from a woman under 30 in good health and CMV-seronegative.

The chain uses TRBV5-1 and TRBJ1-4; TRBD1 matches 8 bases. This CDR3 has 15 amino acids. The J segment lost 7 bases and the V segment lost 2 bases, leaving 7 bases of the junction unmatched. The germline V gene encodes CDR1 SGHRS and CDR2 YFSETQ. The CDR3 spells CASSLQGERSEKLFF. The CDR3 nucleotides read TGCGCCAGCAGCTTACAGGGGGAACGTAGTGAAAAACTGTTTTTT.

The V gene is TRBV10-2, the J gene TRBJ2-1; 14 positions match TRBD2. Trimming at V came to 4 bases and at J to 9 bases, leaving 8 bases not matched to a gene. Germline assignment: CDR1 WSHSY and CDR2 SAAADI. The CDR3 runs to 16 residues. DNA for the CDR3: TGCGCCAGCAGTGTGACTAGCGGGAGGGCCAACGGTGAGCAGTTCTTC. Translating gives CASSVTSGRANGEQFF.

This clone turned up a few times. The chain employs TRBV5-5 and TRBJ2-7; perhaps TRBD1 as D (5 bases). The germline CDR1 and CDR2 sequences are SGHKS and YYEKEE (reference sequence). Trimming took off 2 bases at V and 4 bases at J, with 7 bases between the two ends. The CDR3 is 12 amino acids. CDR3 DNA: TGTGCCAGCAGCTTACAGGTTTACGAGCAGTACTTC. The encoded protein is CASSLQVYEQYF.

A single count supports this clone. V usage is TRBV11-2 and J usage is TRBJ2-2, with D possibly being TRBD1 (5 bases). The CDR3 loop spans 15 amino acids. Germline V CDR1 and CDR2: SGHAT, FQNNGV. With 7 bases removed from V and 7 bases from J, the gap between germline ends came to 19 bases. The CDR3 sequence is CASTQTAPGGGELFF. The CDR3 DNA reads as TGTGCCAGCACCCAGACAGCTCCGGGTGGCGGGGAGCTGTTTTTT.

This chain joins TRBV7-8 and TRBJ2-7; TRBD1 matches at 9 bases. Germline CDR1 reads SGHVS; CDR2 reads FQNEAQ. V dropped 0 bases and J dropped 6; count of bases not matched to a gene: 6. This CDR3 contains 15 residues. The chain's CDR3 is CASSLAGQGYSEQYF. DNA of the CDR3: TGTGCCAGCAGCTTAGCCGGACAGGGGTATAGCGAGCAGTACTTC.

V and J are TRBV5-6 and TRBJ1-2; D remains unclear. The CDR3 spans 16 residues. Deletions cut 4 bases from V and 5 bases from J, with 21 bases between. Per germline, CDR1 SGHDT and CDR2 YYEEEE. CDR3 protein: CASSRRLAGLDYGYTF. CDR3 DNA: TGTGCCAGCAGCCGACGCTTGGCGGGCCTAGATTATGGCTACACCTTC.

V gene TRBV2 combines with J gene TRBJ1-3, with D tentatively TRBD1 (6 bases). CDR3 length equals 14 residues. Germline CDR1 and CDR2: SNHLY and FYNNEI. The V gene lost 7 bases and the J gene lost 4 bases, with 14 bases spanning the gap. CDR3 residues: CASTSDRTGNTIYF. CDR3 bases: TGTGCCAGCACATCGGACAGAACGGGAAACACCATATATTTT.

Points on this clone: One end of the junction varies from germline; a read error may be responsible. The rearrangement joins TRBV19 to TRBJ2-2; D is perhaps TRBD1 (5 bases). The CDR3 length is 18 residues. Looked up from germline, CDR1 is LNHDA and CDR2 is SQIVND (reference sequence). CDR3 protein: CATSNPARQRSLTGELFF. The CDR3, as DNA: TGTGCCACTAGTAACCCGGCTCGACAGAGGTCGCTTACCGGGGAGCTGTTTTTT.

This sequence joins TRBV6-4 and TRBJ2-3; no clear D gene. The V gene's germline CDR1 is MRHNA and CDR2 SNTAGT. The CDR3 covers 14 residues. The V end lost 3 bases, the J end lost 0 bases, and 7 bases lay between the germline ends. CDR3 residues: CASSESGSTDTQYF. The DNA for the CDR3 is TGTGCCAGCAGTGAGTCCGGGAGCACAGATACGCAGTATTTT.

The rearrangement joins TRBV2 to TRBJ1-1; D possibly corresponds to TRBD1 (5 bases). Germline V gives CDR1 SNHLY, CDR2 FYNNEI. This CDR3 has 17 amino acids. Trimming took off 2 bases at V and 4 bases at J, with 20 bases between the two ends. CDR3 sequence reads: CASSERKGLGAGTEAFF. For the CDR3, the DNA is TGTGCCAGCAGTGAAAGAAAGGGACTAGGGGCGGGCACTGAAGCTTTCTTT.

The CDR3 DNA reads TGTGCCAGCAGTGAATCCGGGGGTGCCCCCTACGAGCAGTACTTC. The encoded protein is CASSESGGAPYEQYF. The J gene is TRBJ2-7, the V gene TRBV25-1; weak D call: TRBD2 (6 bases). CDR3 length: 15 residues. Trimming left V 1 base short and J 2 bases short, with 12 bases between. Germline values: CDR1 MGHDK, CDR2 SYGVNS.

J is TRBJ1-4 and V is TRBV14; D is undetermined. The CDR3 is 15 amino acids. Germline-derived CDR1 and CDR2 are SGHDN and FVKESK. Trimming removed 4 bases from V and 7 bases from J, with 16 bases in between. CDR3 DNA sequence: TGTGCCAGCAGCCCGATCGGCACAGTCGCTGAAAAACTGTTTTTT. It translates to CASSPIGTVAEKLFF.

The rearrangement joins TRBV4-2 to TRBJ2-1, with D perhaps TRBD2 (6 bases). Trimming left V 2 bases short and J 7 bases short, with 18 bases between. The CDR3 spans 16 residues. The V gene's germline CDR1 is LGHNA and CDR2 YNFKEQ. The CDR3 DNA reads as TGTGCCAGCAGCCAAACCTCTCGCGGGAAAAGGAATGAGCAGTTCTTC. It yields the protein CASSQTSRGKRNEQFF.

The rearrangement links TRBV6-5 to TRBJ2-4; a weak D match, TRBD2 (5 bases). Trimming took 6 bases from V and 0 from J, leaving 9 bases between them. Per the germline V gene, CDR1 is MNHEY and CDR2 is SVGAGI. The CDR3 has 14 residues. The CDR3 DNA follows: TGTGCCAGCAGGGCGGGTCTAGCCAAAAACATTCAGTACTTC. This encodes CASRAGLAKNIQYF.

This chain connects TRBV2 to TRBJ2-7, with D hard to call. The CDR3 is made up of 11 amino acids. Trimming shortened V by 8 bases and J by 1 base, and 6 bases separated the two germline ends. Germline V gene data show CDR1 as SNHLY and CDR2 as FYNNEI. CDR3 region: CASRYSYEQYF. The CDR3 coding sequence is TGTGCCAGCCGTTATTCCTACGAGCAGTACTTC.

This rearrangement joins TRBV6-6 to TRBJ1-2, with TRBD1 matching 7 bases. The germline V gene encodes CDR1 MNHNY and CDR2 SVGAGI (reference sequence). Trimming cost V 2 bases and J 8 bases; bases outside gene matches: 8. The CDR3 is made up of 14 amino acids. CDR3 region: CASSYPGGGRGYTF. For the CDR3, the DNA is TGTGCCAGCAGTTACCCCGGAGGGGGCAGGGGCTACACCTTC.

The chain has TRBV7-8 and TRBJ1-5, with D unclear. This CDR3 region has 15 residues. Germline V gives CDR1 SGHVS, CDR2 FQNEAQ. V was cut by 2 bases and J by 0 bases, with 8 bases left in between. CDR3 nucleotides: TGTGCCAGCAGCTTAATTGAGTATAGCAATCAGCCCCAGCATTTT. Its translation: CASSLIEYSNQPQHF.

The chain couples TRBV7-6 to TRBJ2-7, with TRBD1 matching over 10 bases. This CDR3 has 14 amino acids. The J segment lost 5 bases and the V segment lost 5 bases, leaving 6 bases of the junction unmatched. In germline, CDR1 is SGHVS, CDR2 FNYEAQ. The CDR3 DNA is TGTGCCAGCAGCGACCGGGACAGGGGCCACGAGCAGTACTTC. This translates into CASSDRDRGHEQYF.

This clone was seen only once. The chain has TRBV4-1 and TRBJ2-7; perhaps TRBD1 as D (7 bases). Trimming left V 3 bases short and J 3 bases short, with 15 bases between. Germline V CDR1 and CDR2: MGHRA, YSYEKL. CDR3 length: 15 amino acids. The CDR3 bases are TGCGCCAGCAGCCACCCCGCCAGGGGGGACTACGAGCAGTACTTC. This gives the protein CASSHPARGDYEQYF.

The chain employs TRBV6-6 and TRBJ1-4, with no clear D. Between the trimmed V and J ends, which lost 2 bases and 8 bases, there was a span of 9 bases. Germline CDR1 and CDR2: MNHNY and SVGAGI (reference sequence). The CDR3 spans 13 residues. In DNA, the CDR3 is TGTGCCAGCAGTTACCGTTCCGGGGAAAAACTGTTTTTT. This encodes CASSYRSGEKLFF.